These 25 T cell receptor beta chains share one sample of origin, sequenced in a study of blood T cells in healthy people across ages. Through a sample-barcoded 5' primer and a J-beta primer mix, a second PCR was run for roughly 7 to 11 cycles. One entry per CDR3 protein, called by TCRdb with MiXCR from the 5' RACE reads. Among about 930,000 distinct CDR3 sequences listed, almost 30% were seen once. The same data also contributed to another study, on T cells of mothers and their children.

The sample taken for sequencing was blood. Source of these receptors: a woman between 35 and 50 years old in good health.

This clonotype was seen a single time. The chain uses TRBV2 and TRBJ2-1; the D gene is possibly TRBD2 (7 bases). The CDR3 spans 12 residues. The germline V and J ends were trimmed by 6 bases and 15 bases, with 18 bases remaining between them. Germline V CDR1 and CDR2: SNHLY, FYNNEI. The CDR3, as DNA: TGTGCCAGCAGGCGACTTTCGGGGGGCCGGTTCTTC. It translates to CASRRLSGGRFF.

The chain uses TRBV11-2 and TRBJ2-5; TRBD2 aligns across 12 bases. The V gene end was trimmed by 4 bases and the J gene end by 5 bases; junction bases not matched to a gene: 8. CDR1 and CDR2 (germline): SGHAT, FQNNGV. The CDR3 consists of 16 residues. This CDR3 is CASSSLAGGPTETQYF. The DNA of the CDR3 is TGTGCCAGCAGCTCACTAGCGGGGGGCCCCACGGAGACCCAGTACTTC.

This clonotype was seen only a few times. The chain links TRBV5-6 to TRBJ2-5; 7 bases line up with TRBD2. This CDR3 has 15 amino acids. J was trimmed by 2 bases and V by 4 bases; bases with no gene match: 8. Germline values: CDR1 SGHDT, CDR2 YYEEEE. CDR3 sequence (DNA): TGTGCCAGCAGCCCACTACCGGGACTACAAGAGACCCAGTACTTC. Protein: CASSPLPGLQETQYF.

This clonotype has just a few counts. The chain links TRBV19 to TRBJ1-1; 10 positions match TRBD1. This CDR3 region has 15 residues. Trimming took 5 bases from V and 11 from J; bases not matched to a gene: 14. Germline CDR1 reads LNHDA; CDR2 reads SQIVND (reference sequence). As DNA, the CDR3 is TGTGCCAGTAGTCTCCTGTCCCGGGACAGGGGAGCGGCTTTCTTT. Its translation: CASSLLSRDRGAAFF.

This clonotype is a singleton in its sample. The germline gene is not matched at one end of the junction; a read error may be the cause. V is TRBV6-5 and J is TRBJ1-2; D call uncertain. Germline V gene lookup returns CDR1 MNHEY and CDR2 SVGAGI. The CDR3 has 14 amino acids. The CDR3 DNA sequence: TGTGCCAGCAGTCTGCTGGGAGGGAACTATGACTACACCTTC. Protein sequence: CASSLLGGNYDYTF.

This clonotype was picked up many times. The V and J genes are TRBV19 and TRBJ2-1; 8 bases match TRBD2. CDR1 LNHDA and CDR2 SQIVND come from the germline V gene (reference sequence). The V gene end was trimmed by 2 bases and the J gene end by 4 bases; junction bases not matched to a gene: 1. The CDR3 contains 14 residues. For the CDR3, the DNA is TGTGCCAGTAGTATACGGGGGGGTTACAATGAGCAGTTCTTC. Protein: CASSIRGGYNEQFF.

V gene TRBV28 combines with J gene TRBJ1-4; D unclear. Per germline, CDR1 MDHEN and CDR2 SYDVKM. The germline V and J ends were trimmed by 6 bases and 0 bases, with 11 bases remaining between them. The CDR3 loop spans 15 amino acids. This CDR3 is CASSRGGSTNEKLFF. The CDR3 bases are TGTGCCAGCAGCCGAGGTGGGTCAACTAATGAAAAACTGTTTTTT.

This clonotype was seen at least ten times. The rearrangement joins TRBV28 to TRBJ2-7; D gene ambiguous. Germline lookup yields CDR1 MDHEN and CDR2 SYDVKM. The CDR3 runs to 14 residues. Trimming pared 3 bases from V and 3 bases from J, leaving 12 bases between. The CDR3 nucleotides are TGTGCCAGCAGTTTTACCAGATCCCTCTACGAGCAGTACTTC. Translating gives CASSFTRSLYEQYF.

This clonotype was detected only a few times. This sequence joins TRBV7-3 and TRBJ1-1, with D tentatively TRBD1 (6 bases). CDR3 size: 16 residues. The germline CDR1 and CDR2 sequences are SGHTA and FQGTGA. V lost 4 bases and J 4 bases, leaving 19 bases between the germline ends. CDR3 sequence reads: CASSSIAGAEGTEAFF. CDR3 in DNA: TGTGCCAGCAGCTCAATAGCGGGGGCTGAGGGCACTGAAGCTTTCTTT. The variable domain in full, with the rest retrieved from reference TRBV7-3 and TRBJ1-1, is GAGVSQTPSNKVTEKGKYVELRCDPISGHTALYWYRQSLGQGPEFLIYFQGTGAADDSGLPNDRFFAVRPEGSVSTLKIQRTERGDSAVYLCASSSIAGAEGTEAFFGQGTRLTVV.

The gene calls are TRBV28 and TRBJ1-1; D ambiguous. The CDR3 has 13 residues. V gave up 7 bases and J gave up 2 bases, with 11 bases separating them. Germline V gives CDR1 MDHEN, CDR2 SYDVKM. Here the CDR3 DNA reads TGTGCCAGCATCCCCAGCCCCAACACTGAAGCTTTCTTT. Its translation is CASIPSPNTEAFF. The entire variable domain, with the rest obtained from reference TRBV28 and TRBJ1-1, is as follows: DVKVTQSSRYLVKRTGEKVFLECVQDMDHENMFWYRQDPGLGLRLIYFSYDVKMKEKGDIPEGYSVSREKKERFSLILESASTNQTSMYLCASIPSPNTEAFFGQGTRLTVV.

There are a few counts of this clonotype. The rearrangement links TRBV5-1 to TRBJ1-2, with D unclear. V was trimmed by 4 bases and J by 7 bases, leaving 14 bases between them. Germline V CDR1 and CDR2: SGHRS, YFSETQ. There are 13 residues in the CDR3. The CDR3: CASSRDWRSGYTF. The CDR3 nucleotides read TGCGCCAGCAGCCGAGACTGGCGAAGTGGCTACACCTTC. Drawing the rest from reference TRBV5-1 and TRBJ1-2, the complete variable domain is KAGVTQTPRYLIKTRGQQVTLSCSPISGHRSVSWYQQTPGQGLQFLFEYFSETQRNKGNFPGRFSGRQFSNSRSEMNVSTLELGDSALYLCASSRDWRSGYTFGSGTRLTVV.

The rearrangement uses TRBV3-1 and TRBJ1-6; D gene unclear. Trimming took off 1 base at V and 7 bases at J, with 11 bases between the two ends. The germline V gene encodes CDR1 LGHDT and CDR2 YNNKEL (reference sequence). The CDR3 length is 15 residues. This chain's CDR3 is CASSQVLSENSPLHF. The DNA for the CDR3 is TGTGCCAGCAGCCAAGTATTAAGTGAGAATTCACCCCTCCACTTT.

V is TRBV7-2 and J is TRBJ1-1; TRBD1 is a possible D gene (5 bases). The V gene's germline CDR1 is SGHTA and CDR2 FQGNSA. The CDR3 covers 13 residues. V dropped 4 bases and J dropped 4 bases, with 10 bases sitting between them. The CDR3 nucleotides read TGTGCCAGCAGCTGGGGACTGGGCACTGAAGCTTTCTTT. This translates into CASSWGLGTEAFF. Using reference TRBV7-2 and TRBJ1-1 for the parts outside the CDR3, the full variable domain is GAGVSQSPSNKVTEKGKDVELRCDPISGHTALYWYRQSLGQGLEFLIYFQGNSAPDKSGLPSDRFSAERTGGSVSTLTIQRTQQEDSAVYLCASSWGLGTEAFFGQGTRLTVV.

The chain is built from TRBV20-1 and TRBJ2-5, with TRBD2 matching 8 bases. This CDR3 is 14 amino acids long. Per the germline V gene, CDR1 is DFQATT and CDR2 is SNEGSKA (reference sequence). Unmatched junction bases numbered 4, after V lost 0 bases and J lost 4 bases. CDR3 DNA sequence: TGCAGTGCTAGAGAAGCGAGCGGGGGAGAGACCCAGTACTTC. Residues: CSAREASGGETQYF.

This clonotype turned up a few times. The genes are TRBV13 and TRBJ2-1; 8 bases agree with TRBD2. The CDR3 length is 18 residues. The germline V gene encodes CDR1 PRHDT and CDR2 FYEKMQ (reference sequence). Trimming removed 5 bases from V and 1 base from J; junction bases left unmatched: 13. This CDR3 is CASSRQRGGARSYNEQFF. DNA of the CDR3: TGTGCCAGCAGCCGCCAACGGGGGGGCGCGAGGTCCTACAATGAGCAGTTCTTC.

The table lists this clonotype with many counts. The chain recombines TRBV20-1 with TRBJ1-5, with 7 nucleotides matching TRBD1. The CDR3 sequence is 14 residues long. Germline V gene lookup returns CDR1 DFQATT and CDR2 SNEGSKA (reference sequence). J lost 5 bases, V lost 5 bases, and 9 bases had no gene match. The CDR3 is CSAAQGPGDQPQHF. The DNA of the CDR3 is TGCAGTGCTGCACAGGGGCCGGGGGATCAGCCCCAGCATTTT.

This clonotype has a handful of counts. A much larger clonotype is one base distant, so this may be a read error. The CDR3 is CATSEWTGGGQTQYF. As DNA, the CDR3 is TGTGCCACCAGTGAGTGGACAGGGGGAGGACAGACCCAGTACTTC. The rearrangement joins TRBV24-1 to TRBJ2-5, with TRBD1 matching over 10 bases. J lost 6 bases, V lost 4 bases, and 7 bases had no gene match. CDR1 is KGHDR and CDR2 is SFDVKD in the germline V gene. CDR3 size: 15 residues.

This clonotype was recorded many times. The chain couples TRBV7-9 to TRBJ2-7; 9 bases align to TRBD1. J lost 7 bases, V lost 1 base, and 11 bases had no gene match. Germline V gives CDR1 SEHNR, CDR2 FQNEAQ (reference sequence). This CDR3 spans 16 amino acids. CDR3 bases: TGTGCCAGCAGCTTAGGTTTTCCGGACAGGGGTTGGGAGCAGTACTTC. Its protein is CASSLGFPDRGWEQYF. The full variable domain, rest sourced from reference TRBV7-9 and TRBJ2-7, is DTGVSQNPRHKITKRGQNVTFRCDPISEHNRLYWYRQTLGQGPEFLTYFQNEAQLEKSRLLSDRFSAERPKGSFSTLEIQRTEQGDSAMYLCASSLGFPDRGWEQYFGPGTRLTVT.

This clonotype occurred many times. The genes are TRBV20-1 and TRBJ2-7; TRBD1 agrees at 9 bases. V lost 3 bases to trimming and J lost 4 bases; unmatched junction nucleotides: 7. Looked up from germline, CDR1 is DFQATT and CDR2 is SNEGSKA (reference sequence). The CDR3 totals 14 residues. The CDR3 nucleotides read TGCAGTGCTAGGATAGGGGGACAGGGTTACGAGCAGTACTTC. This codes for CSARIGGQGYEQYF.

This clonotype has a count of ten or more. This chain connects TRBV20-1 to TRBJ2-7; 7 bases are shared with TRBD1. The CDR3 spans 13 residues. Germline V CDR1 and CDR2: DFQATT, SNEGSKA (reference sequence). Losses at the gene ends were 6 bases for V and 2 bases for J; bases not matched to a gene: 7. The CDR3 loop reads CSAVRDRAYEQYF. DNA for the CDR3: TGCAGTGCCGTGAGGGACAGAGCCTACGAGCAGTACTTC.

This clonotype turned up a few times. V is TRBV30 and J is TRBJ1-5; D is perhaps TRBD1 (6 bases). V was pared by 3 bases and J by 5 bases, with 14 bases between. This CDR3 region has 14 residues. Germline V gives CDR1 GTSNPN, CDR2 SVGIG (reference sequence). The CDR3, as DNA: TGTGCCTGGAGGAGCGGGGGGGCTTATCAGCCCCAGCATTTT. This sequence encodes CAWRSGGAYQPQHF.

About this clonotype itself: An end of the junction does not agree with germline; a read error may underlie this. The V and J genes are TRBV12-3 or TRBV12-4 and TRBJ2-5; 12 bases match TRBD1. The CDR3 spans 15 residues. The CDR3 sequence: CASSTGTGGPEAQYF. The CDR3 coding sequence is TGTGCCAGCAGTACCGGGACAGGGGGCCCAGAGGCCCAGTACTTC.

Of note for this clonotype: A much larger clone lies a single base off, so this may be a read error. The CDR3 spells CAGSPNLGVNEQFF. CDR3 coding DNA: TGTGCCGGCAGTCCTAACCTAGGAGTCAATGAGCAGTTCTTC. The rearrangement joins TRBV6-4 to TRBJ2-1; no firm D call. Germline V CDR1 and CDR2: MRHNA, SNTAGT. The CDR3 is 14 residues long.

This clonotype was observed a few times. Written as DNA, the CDR3 is TGCAGCGTTGTCGGGGATGGGGCCCTGGATACGCAGTATTTT. Encoded protein: CSVVGDGALDTQYF. The chain couples TRBV29-1 to TRBJ2-3; D tentatively fits TRBD1 or TRBD2 (5 bases each). CDR1 and CDR2 from the germline V gene are SQVTM and ANQGSEA. The CDR3 is 14 residues long. V shed 4 bases and J shed 6 bases, with 17 bases lying between them.

About this clonotype: This may stem from a read error, because a much larger clone lies one nucleotide away. The genes are TRBV12-3 or TRBV12-4 and TRBJ1-2; D may be TRBD1 (5 bases). This CDR3 contains 15 residues. CDR3 nucleotides: TGTGCCGGCAGTGGTCCGGGACGGCTGACCGCTGGCTACACCTTC. This translates into CAGSGPGRLTAGYTF.